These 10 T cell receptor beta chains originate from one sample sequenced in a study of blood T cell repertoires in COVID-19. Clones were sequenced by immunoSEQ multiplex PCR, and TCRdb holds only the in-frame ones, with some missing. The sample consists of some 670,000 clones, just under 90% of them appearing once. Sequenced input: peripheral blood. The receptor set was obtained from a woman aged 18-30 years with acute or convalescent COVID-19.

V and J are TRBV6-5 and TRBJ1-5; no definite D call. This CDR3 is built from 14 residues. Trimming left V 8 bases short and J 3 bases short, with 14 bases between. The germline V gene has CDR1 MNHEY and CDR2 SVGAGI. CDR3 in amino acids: CASGPAEANQPQHF. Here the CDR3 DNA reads TGTGCCAGCGGCCCTGCTGAGGCCAATCAGCCCCAGCATTTT.

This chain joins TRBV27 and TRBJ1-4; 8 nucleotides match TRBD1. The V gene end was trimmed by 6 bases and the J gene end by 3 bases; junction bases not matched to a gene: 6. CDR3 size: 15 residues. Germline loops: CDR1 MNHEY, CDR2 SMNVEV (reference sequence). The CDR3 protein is CASRHRGSPNEKLFF. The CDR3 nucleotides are TGTGCCAGCAGACACAGGGGGAGTCCTAATGAAAAACTGTTTTTT.

CDR3 region: CASRSLQGFGYTF. Here the CDR3 DNA reads TGTGCCAGCAGGTCACTACAGGGGTTTGGCTACACCTTC. This chain joins TRBV6-5 and TRBJ1-2; 7 bases align to TRBD1. Per germline, CDR1 MNHEY and CDR2 SVGAGI. The CDR3 loop spans 13 amino acids. J lost 7 bases, V lost 6 bases, and 8 bases had no gene match.

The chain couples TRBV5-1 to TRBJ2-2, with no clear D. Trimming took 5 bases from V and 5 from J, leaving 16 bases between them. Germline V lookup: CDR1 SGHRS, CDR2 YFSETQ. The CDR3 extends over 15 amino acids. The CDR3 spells CASSSGSKYTGELFF. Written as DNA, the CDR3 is TGCGCCAGCAGTTCCGGGTCCAAATATACCGGGGAGCTGTTTTTT.

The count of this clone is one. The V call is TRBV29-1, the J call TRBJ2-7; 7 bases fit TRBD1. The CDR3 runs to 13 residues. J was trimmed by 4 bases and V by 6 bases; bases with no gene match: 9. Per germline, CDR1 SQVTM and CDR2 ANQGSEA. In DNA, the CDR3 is TGCAGCGTGTACAGGGGACCCACTTACGAGCAGTACTTC. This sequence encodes CSVYRGPTYEQYF.

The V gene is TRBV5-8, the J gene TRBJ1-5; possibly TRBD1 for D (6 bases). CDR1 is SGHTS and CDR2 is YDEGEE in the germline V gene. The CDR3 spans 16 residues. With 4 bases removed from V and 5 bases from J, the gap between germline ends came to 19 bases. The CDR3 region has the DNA TGTGCCAGCAGCCCGAGGGGGATCATGGGGCATCAGCCCCAGCATTTT. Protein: CASSPRGIMGHQPQHF.

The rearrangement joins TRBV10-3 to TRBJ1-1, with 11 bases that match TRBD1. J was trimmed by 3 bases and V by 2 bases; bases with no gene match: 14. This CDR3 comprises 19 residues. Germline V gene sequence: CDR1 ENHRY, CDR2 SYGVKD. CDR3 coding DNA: TGTGCCATCAGTGAGGCGCTCCCGGGACAGGGGGTATTGGACACTGAAGCTTTCTTT. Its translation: CAISEALPGQGVLDTEAFF.

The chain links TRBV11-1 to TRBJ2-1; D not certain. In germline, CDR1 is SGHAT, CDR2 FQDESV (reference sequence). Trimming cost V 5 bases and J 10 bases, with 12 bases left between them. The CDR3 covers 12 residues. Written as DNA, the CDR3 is TGTGCCAGCAGCGAAACAACAGTCGAGCAGTTCTTC. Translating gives CASSETTVEQFF.

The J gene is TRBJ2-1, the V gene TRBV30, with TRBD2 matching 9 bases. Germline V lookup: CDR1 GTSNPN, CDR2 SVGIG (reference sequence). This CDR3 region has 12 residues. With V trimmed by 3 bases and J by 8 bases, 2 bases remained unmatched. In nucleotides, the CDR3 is TGTGCCTGGAGGATAGCGGGGGATGAGCAGTTCTTC. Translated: CAWRIAGDEQFF.

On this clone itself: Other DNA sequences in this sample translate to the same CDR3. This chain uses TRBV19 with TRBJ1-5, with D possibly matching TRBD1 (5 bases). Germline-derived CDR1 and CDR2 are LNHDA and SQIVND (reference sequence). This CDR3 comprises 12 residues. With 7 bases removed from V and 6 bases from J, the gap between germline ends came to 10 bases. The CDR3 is CASTGGGQPQHF. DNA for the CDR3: TGTGCCAGTACGGGGGGGGGTCAGCCCCAGCATTTT.